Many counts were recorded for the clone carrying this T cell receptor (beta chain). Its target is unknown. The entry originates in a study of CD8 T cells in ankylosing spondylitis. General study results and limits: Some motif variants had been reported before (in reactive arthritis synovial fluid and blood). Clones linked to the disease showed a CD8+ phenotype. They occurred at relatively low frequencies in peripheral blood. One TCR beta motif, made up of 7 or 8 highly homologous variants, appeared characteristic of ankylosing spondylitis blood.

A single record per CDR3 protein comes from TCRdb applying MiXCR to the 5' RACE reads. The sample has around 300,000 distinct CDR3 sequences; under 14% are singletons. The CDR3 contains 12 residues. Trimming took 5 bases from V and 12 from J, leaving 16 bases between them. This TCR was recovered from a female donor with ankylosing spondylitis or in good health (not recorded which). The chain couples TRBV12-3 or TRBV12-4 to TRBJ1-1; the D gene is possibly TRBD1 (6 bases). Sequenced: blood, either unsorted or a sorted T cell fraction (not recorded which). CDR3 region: CASSPNRVTSFF. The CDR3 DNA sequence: TGTGCCAGCAGTCCCAACAGGGTGACTTCTTTCTTT.